This T cell receptor beta chain stems from a study of blood T cell repertoires in COVID-19. The CDR3 sequence is 16 residues long. The germline V gene encodes CDR1 LNHDA and CDR2 SQIVND (reference sequence). V was clipped by 8 bases and J by 0 bases; unmatched bases: 9. The protocol was immunoSEQ multiplex PCR, while the TCRdb copy is restricted to in-frame clones and leaves out a portion. The table includes hundreds of thousands of clones, roughly 90% detected once. Seattle's cohort entered during active infection and was followed longitudinally. The TCR sequence derives from a woman in her twenties or thirties with COVID-19, enrolled during active disease. Specimen: peripheral blood. The genes are TRBV19 and TRBJ1-1, with 10 positions matching TRBD1. This CDR3 is CASQGQGRQMNTEAFF. DNA of the CDR3: TGTGCCAGTCAGGGACAGGGGCGCCAGATGAACACTGAAGCTTTCTTT.